This is a list of T cell receptor beta chains from one sample in a study of blood T cell repertoires in COVID-19. TCRdb's copy holds only in-frame clones and misses some; the assay was immunoSEQ multiplex PCR. The sample consists of over 250,000 clones, approximately 86% of them appearing once. The sample taken for sequencing was PBMCs or T cells enriched from blood (not recorded which). The receptors here all came from a woman aged 18-30 years who had recovered from COVID-19. The CDR3 runs from the conserved cysteine through the conserved F or W. The order of the fields is clone size, V gene, D gene, J gene, CDR3 protein, CDR3 DNA. A D gene is named only where the DNA matches it firmly. A clone size is listed for some rows: how often the clone was seen (once, few, many), or a class if it is expanded.

abundance: .; v_gene: TRBV27; d_gene: .; j_gene: TRBJ1-5; CDR3aa: CASSLDSLGSNQPQHF; CDR3nt: TGTGCCAGCAGTTTAGATAGCTTGGGTAGCAATCAGCCCCAGCATTTT
abundance: .; v_gene: TRBV15; d_gene: .; j_gene: TRBJ2-7; CDR3aa: CATSPGGQIYEQYF; CDR3nt: TGTGCCACCAGCCCAGGAGGGCAAATATACGAGCAGTACTTC
abundance: .; v_gene: TRBV11-2; d_gene: .; j_gene: TRBJ1-6; CDR3aa: CASSRVRNSPLHF; CDR3nt: TGTGCCAGCAGCCGGGTTAGGAATTCACCCCTCCACTTT
abundance: many; v_gene: TRBV7-9; d_gene: .; j_gene: TRBJ2-7; CDR3aa: CASSTRIGAEEQYF; CDR3nt: TGTGCCAGCAGTACACGGATTGGGGCCGAGGAGCAGTACTTC
abundance: once; v_gene: TRBV28; d_gene: .; j_gene: TRBJ2-7; CDR3aa: CATETGTTPTSVYF; CDR3nt: TGTGCCACCGAAACCGGGACAACTCCTACGAGCGTGTACTTC
abundance: .; v_gene: TRBV7-2; d_gene: TRBD1; j_gene: TRBJ1-5; CDR3aa: CASSSDRGQPQHF; CDR3nt: TGTGCCAGCAGCTCGGACAGGGGGCAGCCCCAGCATTTT
abundance: .; v_gene: TRBV3-1/TRBV3-2; d_gene: .; j_gene: TRBJ1-1; CDR3aa: CASSQGAFLAGSEAFF; CDR3nt: TGTGCCAGCAGCCAAGGGGCTTTTTTGGCCGGTTCTGAAGCTTTCTTT
abundance: .; v_gene: TRBV29-1; d_gene: TRBD1; j_gene: TRBJ2-1; CDR3aa: CSVRGQGESYNEQFF; CDR3nt: TGCAGCGTTAGAGGTCAGGGGGAATCCTACAATGAGCAGTTCTTC
abundance: .; v_gene: TRBV5-4; d_gene: .; j_gene: TRBJ1-3; CDR3aa: CASSSGSGNTIYF; CDR3nt: TGTGCCAGCAGCTCAGGATCTGGAAACACCATATATTTT
abundance: .; v_gene: TRBV7-6; d_gene: TRBD2; j_gene: TRBJ2-1; CDR3aa: CASSGSGGAGVEEQFF; CDR3nt: TGTGCCAGCAGCGGCAGCGGCGGGGCGGGAGTAGAGGAGCAGTTCTTC
abundance: .; v_gene: TRBV5-4; d_gene: TRBD2; j_gene: TRBJ2-2; CDR3aa: CASSFTRGATGELFF; CDR3nt: TGTGCCAGCAGCTTCACGCGGGGGGCCACCGGGGAGCTGTTTTTT
abundance: .; v_gene: TRBV23-1; d_gene: .; j_gene: TRBJ2-1; CDR3aa: CASSLTGSYNEQFF; CDR3nt: TGCGCCAGCAGTCTCACGGGGAGTTACAATGAGCAGTTCTTC
abundance: .; v_gene: TRBV5-1; d_gene: .; j_gene: TRBJ2-3; CDR3aa: CASSLGHASTDTQYF; CDR3nt: TGCGCCAGCAGCTTGGGGCACGCTAGCACAGATACGCAGTATTTT
abundance: few; v_gene: TRBV19; d_gene: .; j_gene: TRBJ1-3; CDR3aa: CASSMGRKSSGNTIYF; CDR3nt: TGTGCCAGTAGTATGGGGCGGAAGAGCTCTGGAAACACCATATATTTT
abundance: .; v_gene: TRBV19; d_gene: TRBD2; j_gene: TRBJ2-2; CDR3aa: CASSETSGSGGELFF; CDR3nt: TGTGCCAGTAGTGAAACTAGCGGGAGCGGCGGGGAGCTGTTTTTT
abundance: .; v_gene: TRBV4-1; d_gene: .; j_gene: TRBJ1-1; CDR3aa: CASSQWSRDTEAFF; CDR3nt: TGCGCCAGCAGCCAATGGTCACGAGACACTGAAGCTTTCTTT
abundance: .; v_gene: TRBV18; d_gene: .; j_gene: TRBJ1-3; CDR3aa: CASSPTITRGFSGNTIYF; CDR3nt: TGTGCCAGCTCACCTACGATAACCCGAGGCTTCTCTGGAAACACCATATATTTT
abundance: .; v_gene: TRBV21-1; d_gene: .; j_gene: TRBJ2-3; CDR3aa: CASSKGIRGKADTQYF; CDR3nt: TGTGCCAGCAGCAAAGGAATCAGGGGGAAGGCAGATACGCAGTATTTT
abundance: many; v_gene: TRBV9; d_gene: TRBD1; j_gene: TRBJ2-3; CDR3aa: CASSVGDRADTQYF; CDR3nt: TGTGCCAGCAGCGTGGGGGACAGGGCAGATACGCAGTATTTT
abundance: once; v_gene: TRBV28; d_gene: TRBD2; j_gene: TRBJ2-7; CDR3aa: CASSLFGTSGNHEQYF; CDR3nt: TGTGCCAGCAGTTTATTCGGGACTAGCGGGAACCACGAGCAGTACTTC
abundance: .; v_gene: TRBV2; d_gene: TRBD2; j_gene: TRBJ2-3; CDR3aa: CASSDPSGRPTDTQYF; CDR3nt: TGTGCCAGCAGTGACCCTAGCGGGAGGCCCACAGATACGCAGTATTTT
abundance: .; v_gene: TRBV7-9; d_gene: TRBD1; j_gene: TRBJ1-4; CDR3aa: CASSLRTGGDEKLFF; CDR3nt: TGTGCCAGCAGCTTAAGGACAGGGGGCGATGAAAAACTGTTTTTT
abundance: .; v_gene: TRBV21-1; d_gene: .; j_gene: TRBJ1-6; CDR3aa: CASSKGATLKLFISAASPLHF; CDR3nt: .
abundance: .; v_gene: TRBV7-9; d_gene: .; j_gene: TRBJ2-3; CDR3aa: CASSPSRSADTQYF; CDR3nt: TGTGCCAGCAGCCCCAGCAGAAGCGCAGATACGCAGTATTTT
abundance: .; v_gene: TRBV10-3; d_gene: TRBD1; j_gene: TRBJ1-4; CDR3aa: CAISDSDRVGGEKLFF; CDR3nt: TGTGCCATCAGTGACTCCGACAGGGTTGGTGGTGAAAAACTGTTTTTT
abundance: .; v_gene: TRBV7-9; d_gene: TRBD1; j_gene: TRBJ2-5; CDR3aa: CASSLDRGRPRETQYF; CDR3nt: TGTGCCAGCAGCTTAGACAGGGGGCGCCCCAGGGAGACCCAGTACTTC
abundance: .; v_gene: TRBV7-9; d_gene: .; j_gene: TRBJ1-1; CDR3aa: CASSGEGLSF; CDR3nt: TGTGCCAGCAGCGGGGAGGGGTTGTCGTTT
abundance: .; v_gene: TRBV7-2; d_gene: TRBD1; j_gene: TRBJ2-7; CDR3aa: CASSLHGGQERIYEQYF; CDR3nt: TGTGCCAGCAGCCTGCACGGCGGACAGGAGAGGATCTACGAGCAGTACTTC
abundance: .; v_gene: TRBV9; d_gene: TRBD1; j_gene: TRBJ1-1; CDR3aa: CASSVAPSSTGLGPNTEAFF; CDR3nt: TGTGCCAGCAGCGTAGCTCCTTCTTCGACAGGGCTAGGGCCGAACACTGAAGCTTTCTTT
abundance: .; v_gene: TRBV19; d_gene: TRBD2; j_gene: TRBJ2-5; CDR3aa: CASSISSGGAETQYF; CDR3nt: TGTGCCAGTAGTATATCGAGCGGGGGCGCGGAGACCCAGTACTTC
abundance: .; v_gene: TRBV19; d_gene: TRBD1; j_gene: TRBJ1-5; CDR3aa: CASSLTDRDGNQPQHF; CDR3nt: TGTGCCAGTAGCCTGACAGACAGGGATGGTAATCAGCCCCAGCATTTT
abundance: .; v_gene: TRBV3-1/TRBV3-2; d_gene: TRBD1; j_gene: TRBJ1-2; CDR3aa: CASRDRDGYGYTF; CDR3nt: TGTGCCAGCAGAGACAGGGATGGCTATGGCTACACCTTC
abundance: .; v_gene: TRBV30; d_gene: .; j_gene: TRBJ2-3; CDR3aa: CAWSVLDLTDTQYF; CDR3nt: TGTGCCTGGAGTGTATTGGACTTAACAGATACGCAGTATTTT
abundance: .; v_gene: TRBV4-1; d_gene: TRBD1; j_gene: TRBJ1-2; CDR3aa: CASSQRSQGASSFYGYTF; CDR3nt: TGCGCCAGCAGCCAAAGGTCGCAGGGGGCTTCGAGTTTCTATGGCTACACCTTC
abundance: .; v_gene: TRBV10-1; d_gene: TRBD2; j_gene: TRBJ2-2; CDR3aa: CASSGGAGPVTDANTGELFF; CDR3nt: TGCGCCAGCAGTGGGGGAGCGGGACCGGTCACCGACGCGAACACCGGGGAGCTGTTTTTT
abundance: .; v_gene: TRBV19; d_gene: .; j_gene: TRBJ2-3; CDR3aa: CASSIELVGRGDTQYF; CDR3nt: TGTGCCAGTAGTATAGAGCTGGTCGGGAGAGGAGATACGCAGTATTTT
abundance: .; v_gene: TRBV9; d_gene: .; j_gene: TRBJ1-5; CDR3aa: CASSVGQGWNQPQHF; CDR3nt: TGTGCCAGCAGCGTAGGGCAGGGCTGGAATCAGCCCCAGCATTTT
abundance: .; v_gene: TRBV14; d_gene: .; j_gene: TRBJ2-7; CDR3aa: CASSQETRTEQYF; CDR3nt: TGTGCCAGCAGCCAAGAGACTAGGACCGAGCAGTACTTC
abundance: .; v_gene: TRBV27; d_gene: TRBD1; j_gene: TRBJ2-7; CDR3aa: CASSFLGQGSYEQYF; CDR3nt: TGTGCCAGCAGTTTTTTGGGACAGGGGAGCTACGAGCAGTACTTC
abundance: .; v_gene: TRBV6-6; d_gene: TRBD1; j_gene: TRBJ2-1; CDR3aa: CASSPPDRGVDEQFF; CDR3nt: TGTGCCAGCAGTCCACCGGACAGGGGAGTCGATGAGCAGTTCTTC
abundance: .; v_gene: TRBV5-1; d_gene: TRBD2; j_gene: TRBJ2-2; CDR3aa: CASSPFVAGDGGELFF; CDR3nt: TGCGCCAGCAGCCCCTTCGTGGCGGGAGACGGCGGGGAGCTGTTTTTT
abundance: .; v_gene: TRBV18; d_gene: .; j_gene: TRBJ1-1; CDR3aa: CASSPTANTEAFF; CDR3nt: TGTGCCAGCTCCCCCACAGCGAACACTGAAGCTTTCTTT
abundance: .; v_gene: TRBV11-3; d_gene: TRBD2; j_gene: TRBJ2-7; CDR3aa: CASSLAVAGWDEQYF; CDR3nt: TGTGCCAGCAGCTTAGCCGTAGCGGGGTGGGACGAGCAGTACTTC
abundance: .; v_gene: TRBV2; d_gene: .; j_gene: TRBJ1-2; CDR3aa: CASVVGVRSLYGYTF; CDR3nt: TGTGCCAGTGTAGTCGGGGTTAGAAGCCTCTATGGCTACACCTTC
abundance: .; v_gene: TRBV19; d_gene: TRBD1; j_gene: TRBJ1-1; CDR3aa: CASRVQGADTEAFF; CDR3nt: TGTGCCAGTAGGGTACAGGGGGCGGACACTGAAGCTTTCTTT
abundance: .; v_gene: TRBV3-1/TRBV3-2; d_gene: .; j_gene: TRBJ1-1; CDR3aa: CASSPFDRAGTEAFF; CDR3nt: TGTGCCAGCAGCCCCTTCGACCGGGCGGGTACTGAAGCTTTCTTT
abundance: .; v_gene: TRBV27; d_gene: .; j_gene: TRBJ1-5; CDR3aa: CASRTQGYSNQPQHF; CDR3nt: TGTGCCAGCAGGACACAGGGTTATAGCAATCAGCCCCAGCATTTT
abundance: .; v_gene: TRBV30; d_gene: TRBD2; j_gene: TRBJ2-1; CDR3aa: CAWSVLLAANNEQFF; CDR3nt: TGTGCCTGGAGTGTACTTCTAGCGGCGAACAATGAGCAGTTCTTC
abundance: .; v_gene: TRBV11-2; d_gene: .; j_gene: TRBJ1-3; CDR3aa: CASSPRIQVGSGNTIYF; CDR3nt: TGTGCCAGCAGCCCTAGAATACAGGTCGGCTCTGGAAACACCATATATTTT
abundance: .; v_gene: TRBV30; d_gene: .; j_gene: TRBJ2-1; CDR3aa: CAWSVVRSGNEQFF; CDR3nt: TGTGCCTGGAGTGTAGTTCGTTCGGGCAATGAGCAGTTCTTC
abundance: .; v_gene: TRBV6-5; d_gene: TRBD2; j_gene: TRBJ2-3; CDR3aa: CASSSSGGVPDTQYF; CDR3nt: TGTGCCAGCAGCAGTAGCGGGGGGGTTCCAGATACGCAGTATTTT
abundance: .; v_gene: TRBV9; d_gene: .; j_gene: TRBJ1-3; CDR3aa: CASSVSPIGVSGNTIYF; CDR3nt: TGTGCCAGCAGCGTATCCCCGATCGGGGTCTCTGGAAACACCATATATTTT